Listed here is a single T cell receptor (beta chain). Its cognate antigen is unknown. TCRB transcripts that were expressed got sequenced, as all of the isolated RNA had been reverse transcribed. The method was immunoSEQ multiplex PCR; TCRdb's version includes in-frame clones alone and lacks a portion of them. This table holds under 400,000 clones, around 15% found once. This record comes from a study of beta chain features in type 1 diabetes. On the study more broadly: Sorted cells, approximately 100,000,000 in number, were examined across all samples. Study-level results: PCR might pick shorter templates more often, in the same way for patients and controls.

This CDR3 has 16 amino acids. The ends lost 5 bases at V and 15 bases at J; junction bases unmatched: 17. Germline assignment: CDR1 SGHTA and CDR2 FQGNSA. The TCR comes from a young man in good health. The sample was central memory CD4+ T cells from blood. The chain has TRBV7-2 and TRBJ2-1; 12 nucleotides agree with TRBD2. CDR3 loop: CASSRGFTSGGLSGFF. The CDR3 region has the DNA TGTGCCAGCAGCCGGGGATTCACTAGCGGGGGGCTCAGTGGGTTCTTC.